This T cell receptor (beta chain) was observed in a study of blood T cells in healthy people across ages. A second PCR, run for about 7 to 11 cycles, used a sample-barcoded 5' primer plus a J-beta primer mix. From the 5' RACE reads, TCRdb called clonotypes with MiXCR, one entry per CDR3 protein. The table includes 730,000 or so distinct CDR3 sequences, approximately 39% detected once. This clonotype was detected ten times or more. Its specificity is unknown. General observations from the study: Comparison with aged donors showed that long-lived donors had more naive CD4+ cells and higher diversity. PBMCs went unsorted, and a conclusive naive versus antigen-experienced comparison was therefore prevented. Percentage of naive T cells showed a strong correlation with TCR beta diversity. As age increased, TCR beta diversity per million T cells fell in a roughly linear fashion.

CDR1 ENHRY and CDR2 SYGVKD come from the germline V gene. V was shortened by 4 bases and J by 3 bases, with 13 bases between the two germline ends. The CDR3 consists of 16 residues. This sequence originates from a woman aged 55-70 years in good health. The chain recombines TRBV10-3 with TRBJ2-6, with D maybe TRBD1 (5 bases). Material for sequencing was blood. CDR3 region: CAISAGASGGANVLTF. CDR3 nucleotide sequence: TGTGCCATCAGTGCTGGGGCCTCGGGTGGGGCCAACGTCCTGACTTTC.